This is a list of T cell receptor beta chains from one sample in a study of T cells in Graves' hyperthyroidism and ophthalmopathy. TCRdb reanalysed the multiplex PCR reads using MiXCR and keeps one entry per CDR3 protein. The sample has about 710,000 distinct CDR3 sequences; roughly 15% are singletons. Sequenced: blood. These receptors came from a man in his late teens or twenties with Graves' hyperthyroidism. Both conserved end residues are part of each CDR3. The D gene is left open where the match is weak. Rows give clone size only sometimes, using once, few, many, or a class for an expanded clone.

j_call d_call clone_size v_call cdr3_nt cdr3_aa
TRBJ1-2 . few TRBV28 TGTGCCAGCAGTCCCCGCGGGACGTCTGGTGGCTACACCTTC CASSPRGTSGGYTF
TRBJ1-2 . . TRBV2 TGTGCCAGCAGATACCAACACTCAGGGAATGGCCACACCTTC CASRYQHSGNGHTF
TRBJ2-6 TRBD1 few TRBV11-1 TGTGCCAGCAGCCGAATAGGGGGCGCTGGGGCCAACGTCCTGACTTTC CASSRIGGAGANVLTF
TRBJ2-1 . . TRBV2 TGTGCCAGCAGTTCTGCTAGCACTTACAGCTCCTACAATGAGCAGTTCTTC CASSSASTYSSYNEQFF
TRBJ2-7 . . TRBV2 TGTGCCAGCACACCAGCCTACGAGCAGTACTTC CASTPAYEQYF
TRBJ2-1 TRBD1 many TRBV28 TGTGCCAGCAGTTTTGGGACAGCCTTCAATGAGCAGTTCTTC CASSFGTAFNEQFF
TRBJ2-1 TRBD1 . TRBV13 TGTGCCAGCAGCTTAGGACAGGGGTTCAATGAGCAGTTCTTC CASSLGQGFNEQFF
TRBJ1-3 . few TRBV28 TGTGCCAGCAGTTCCCCGGGGGAAAGCTCTGGAAACACCATATATTTT CASSSPGESSGNTIYF
TRBJ2-7 . many TRBV12-3/TRBV12-4 TGTGCCAGCAGTCCCAGTATGAGATTCTACGAGCAGTACTTC CASSPSMRFYEQYF
TRBJ2-7 TRBD1 . TRBV6-1 TGTGCCAGCAGTGAGACCCGGGACAGCTACGAGCAGTGCTTC CASSETRDSYEQCF
TRBJ1-1 . many TRBV5-6 TGTGCCAGCAGCCTGTCTGGCGTAGGGAACGCTGAAGCTTTCTTT CASSLSGVGNAEAFF
TRBJ2-7 TRBD1 few TRBV20-1 TGCAGTGCTAGAGATAAATTGGGTCCGGGACAGGGGAAATTCTACGAGCAGTACTTC CSARDKLGPGQGKFYEQYF
TRBJ2-3 . . TRBV28 TGTGCCAGCAGTTCACAGCCCCGCACAGATACGCAGTATTTT CASSSQPRTDTQYF
TRBJ2-1 TRBD2 many TRBV6-2/TRBV6-3 TGTGCCAGCAGTTATACTAGCGGGAGAAACAATGAGCAGTTCTTC CASSYTSGRNNEQFF
TRBJ1-2 TRBD1 few TRBV27 TGTGCCAGCAGTTTAAACAGGGGGTCGGATGGCTACACCTTC CASSLNRGSDGYTF
TRBJ1-1 TRBD1 . TRBV6-2/TRBV6-3 TGTGCCAGCACCAAAGGACAGGAACGGACTGAAGCTTTCTTT CASTKGQERTEAFF
TRBJ1-4 . . TRBV28 TGTGCCAGCGGGGCGCAAAATGAAAAACTGTTTTTT CASGAQNEKLFF
TRBJ2-3 . . TRBV7-6 TGTGCCAGCAGCTTAGCGCGAAGCGGGCCAACCACAGATACGCAGTATTTT CASSLARSGPTTDTQYF
TRBJ2-1 TRBD2 many TRBV20-1 TGCAGTGCTACGGCCCCCTTAGGGACTAGCGGGAGGCTCTCCTACAATGAGCAGTTCTTC CSATAPLGTSGRLSYNEQFF
TRBJ2-7 TRBD1 . TRBV28 TGTGCCAGCAGTCCACCAGGGGGAATCTACGAGCAGTACTTC CASSPPGGIYEQYF
TRBJ1-6 . many TRBV28 TGTGCCGGTTCAGGGTTATATAATTCACCCCTCCACTTT CAGSGLYNSPLHF
TRBJ2-1 TRBD2 . TRBV24-1 TGTGCCACCAGTGATAACGGGGGTAGCGGGAGCCTTTTTAGACAGTTCTTC CATSDNGGSGSLFRQFF
TRBJ2-7 . . TRBV5-6 TGTGCCAGCAACCGGGACGGGACCTACGAGCAGTACTTC CASNRDGTYEQYF
TRBJ2-5 . many TRBV28 TGTGCCAGCAGTTTATTTGCGGGAAGTTTAGAGACCCAGTACTTC CASSLFAGSLETQYF
TRBJ1-2 . few TRBV3-1 TGTGCCAGCAGCCAAGTCCAGATTAACTATGGCTACACCTTC CASSQVQINYGYTF
TRBJ1-5 . many TRBV20-1 TGCAGTGCTAGAGAGGAATTCAATCAGCCCCAGCATTTT CSAREEFNQPQHF
TRBJ1-1 . . TRBV9 TGTGCCAGCAGCGTAGGGTTGGTTACTGAAGCTTTCTTT CASSVGLVTEAFF
TRBJ2-5 . many TRBV12-3/TRBV12-4 TGTGCCAGCAGTAAAGGGGGTCAGGGGCCGAACCAAGAGACCCAGTACTTC CASSKGGQGPNQETQYF
TRBJ2-7 . few TRBV27 TGTGCCAGCAGTTTATTATCCACGGGGTACGAGCAGTACTTC CASSLLSTGYEQYF
TRBJ1-2 . many TRBV28 TGTGCCAGCAGTTTTGGGGTCGATGGCTACACCTTC CASSFGVDGYTF
TRBJ1-1 . many TRBV10-3 TGTGCCATCAGTGAACAGGAGAACACTGAAGCTTTCTTT CAISEQENTEAFF
TRBJ1-2 . . TRBV27 TGTGCCAGCCCGGGCAGGGGATCGAATGGCTACACCTTC CASPGRGSNGYTF
TRBJ1-2 . few TRBV11-2 TGTGCCAGCAGCGCGAAACAGGGTCTCGATGGCTACACCTTC CASSAKQGLDGYTF
TRBJ1-1 TRBD1 few TRBV30 TGTGCCTGGAGTGCTTACGACAGGGAGGAAGCTTTCTTT CAWSAYDREEAFF
TRBJ1-1 TRBD1 many TRBV5-1 TGCGCCAGCAGCGCCGGGACAGGGGGAAACACTGAAGCTTTCTTT CASSAGTGGNTEAFF
TRBJ1-1 . few TRBV20-1 TGCAGTGCAGCCTCGGGGATTGGTGAAGCTTTCTTT CSAASGIGEAFF
TRBJ2-5 . . TRBV10-3 TGTGCCATCAGTGTTATAGGAACAGGGCAAGAGACCCAGTACTTC CAISVIGTGQETQYF
TRBJ2-6 . few TRBV29-1 TGCAGCGTTGAAGACAGGGCGGCAGGGGCCAACGTCCTGACTTTC CSVEDRAAGANVLTF
TRBJ1-1 . few TRBV5-1 TGCGCCAGCACCCGAGCGGGGGGGAACACTGAAGCTTTCTTT CASTRAGGNTEAFF
TRBJ2-3 . many TRBV2 TGTGCCAGCAGGCCGACCCCATTAGGTACGCAGTATTTT CASRPTPLGTQYF
TRBJ2-2 TRBD1 many TRBV11-2 TGTGCCAGCAGCTTACGCCCGGGACAGGGGGGAACCGGGGAGCTGTTTTTT CASSLRPGQGGTGELFF
TRBJ2-7 . many TRBV20-1 TGCAGTGCTAATAGTCCCCTGGGGCAGTACTTC CSANSPLGQYF
TRBJ2-1 . . TRBV12-3/TRBV12-4 TGTGCCAGCAGCCACGGGTCAGGCCCCTACAATGAGCAGTTCTTC CASSHGSGPYNEQFF
TRBJ1-4 . many TRBV20-1 TGCAGTGCTACGCGGGGATCAACTAATGAAAAACTGTTTTTT CSATRGSTNEKLFF
TRBJ1-4 . many TRBV2 TGTGCCAGCAGTGGGGGCGGGACTAATGAAAAACTGTTTTTT CASSGGGTNEKLFF
TRBJ2-5 . few TRBV13 TGTGCCAGCAGCTTATCTTACCGCGGGGAGACCCAGTACTTC CASSLSYRGETQYF
TRBJ1-1 . many TRBV27 TGTGCCAGCAGTTTAGCGGCGAGGAGAAACACTGAAGCTTTCTTT CASSLAARRNTEAFF
TRBJ1-5 TRBD1 . TRBV10-3 TGTGCCACCGGAAATCGACAGGGAGTCAGCAATCAGCCCCAGCATTTT CATGNRQGVSNQPQHF
TRBJ2-1 TRBD2 many TRBV27 TGTGCCAGCAGTATATTAGCGGGAGTCCCCCCCAATGAGCAGTTCTTC CASSILAGVPPNEQFF
TRBJ1-1 . many TRBV29-1 TGCAGCGCCTCAGAGGGGGTGAACACTGAAGCTTTCTTT CSASEGVNTEAFF
TRBJ2-7 . . TRBV20-1 TGCAGTGCTAGAGCCCAGGGGAGGTTCTCCTACGAGCAGTACTTC CSARAQGRFSYEQYF
TRBJ2-1 . . TRBV11-2 TGTGCCAGCAGCTCATACTCCGGGACACCCAGCTCCTACAATGAGCAGTTCTTC CASSSYSGTPSSYNEQFF